A selection of T cell receptor beta chains follows, all from one sample in a study of blood T cells in healthy people across ages. TCRdb ran MiXCR on the 5' RACE reads and lists one entry per CDR3 protein. The repertoire has some 1.5 million distinct CDR3 sequences, 28% of them found once; the top ten carry approximately 7.7%. Material for sequencing was blood. The receptors shown here come from a woman aged 25 to 39 in good health. CDR3s include the opening cysteine and the closing phenylalanine or tryptophan. D genes are given only for firm matches. Only part of the rows carry a size: once, few, many, or a class if the clone is expanded.

length: 11; V: TRBV29-1; D: .; size: few; J: TRBJ1-1; DNA: TGCAGCGTTGTGAAGGACACTGAAGCTTTCTTT; CDR3: CSVVKDTEAFF
length: 16; V: TRBV3-1; D: .; size: few; J: TRBJ1-2; DNA: TGTGCCAGCAGCCAAGATCCCCAACGAGCTAACTATGGCTACACCTTC; CDR3: CASSQDPQRANYGYTF
length: 12; V: TRBV6-6; D: TRBD1; size: many; J: TRBJ2-7; DNA: TGTGCCATAGGGACAGGGGCCTACGAGCAGTACTTC; CDR3: CAIGTGAYEQYF
length: 13; V: TRBV7-9; D: .; size: few; J: TRBJ2-7; DNA: TGTGCCAGCAGCTCGTTTCTCTCCTACGAGCAGTACTTC; CDR3: CASSSFLSYEQYF
length: 14; V: TRBV10-3; D: TRBD1; size: .; J: TRBJ2-5; DNA: TGTGCCATCAGTGAGTTCGACAGGGGGGAGACCCAGTACTTC; CDR3: CAISEFDRGETQYF
length: 15; V: TRBV5-1; D: .; size: .; J: TRBJ1-6; DNA: TGCGCCAGCAGCTTGAGTTTCGGTCTCAATTCACCCCTCCACTTT; CDR3: CASSLSFGLNSPLHF
length: 15; V: TRBV5-1; D: TRBD1; size: .; J: TRBJ1-6; DNA: TGCGCCAGCAGCCCGGTCCCGGGACAGAATTCACCCCTCCACTTT; CDR3: CASSPVPGQNSPLHF
length: 15; V: TRBV5-1; D: .; size: few; J: TRBJ1-5; DNA: TGCGCCAGCAGCTTGAGACCAGGGGATGATCAGCCCCAGCATTTT; CDR3: CASSLRPGDDQPQHF
length: 21; V: TRBV6-1; D: .; size: .; J: TRBJ1-4; DNA: TGTGCCAGCAGTGAAAGGACAGAAAGTACCGGTTTAATGACTGGCGGTGAAAAACTGTTTTTT; CDR3: CASSERTESTGLMTGGEKLFF
length: 16; V: TRBV5-1; D: .; size: few; J: TRBJ2-1; DNA: TGCGCCAGCAGCTTGGAAGTGCGTAGCGGCTACAATGAGCAGTTCTTC; CDR3: CASSLEVRSGYNEQFF
length: 15; V: TRBV7-2; D: TRBD2; size: .; J: TRBJ2-1; DNA: TGTGCCAGCAGACGACCGGGACTAGCCCACAATGAGCAGTTCTTC; CDR3: CASRRPGLAHNEQFF
length: 16; V: TRBV27; D: TRBD2; size: many; J: TRBJ2-1; DNA: TGTGCCAGCAGTTTATCCGAGCGGGGGACCTACAATGAGCAGTTCTTC; CDR3: CASSLSERGTYNEQFF
length: 14; V: TRBV20-1; D: .; size: many; J: TRBJ1-4; DNA: TGCAGTGCCTTGTACCGTGCAACTAATGAAAAACTGTTTTTT; CDR3: CSALYRATNEKLFF
length: 14; V: TRBV2; D: .; size: .; J: TRBJ2-7; DNA: TGTGCCAGCAGGGATCTACGCAGGGTGGACGAGCAGTACTTC; CDR3: CASRDLRRVDEQYF
length: 12; V: TRBV3-1; D: .; size: .; J: TRBJ1-2; DNA: TGTGCCAGCAGCAACGGGGGGGGTGGCTACACCTTC; CDR3: CASSNGGGGYTF
length: 17; V: TRBV9; D: .; size: once; J: TRBJ1-2; DNA: TGTGCCAGCAGCGTAGCCGCCCACGCCGGGACAAGGGGAGGCTACACCTTC; CDR3: CASSVAAHAGTRGGYTF
length: 13; V: TRBV20-1; D: .; size: .; J: TRBJ2-1; DNA: TGCAGTGCTAGAAACAGGGAGGCCAATGAGCAGTTCTTC; CDR3: CSARNREANEQFF
length: 13; V: TRBV29-1; D: TRBD2; size: many; J: TRBJ2-7; DNA: TGCAGCGTTAGCGGGAGGAATTCCTACGAGCAGTACTTC; CDR3: CSVSGRNSYEQYF
length: 21; V: TRBV7-6; D: TRBD1; size: .; J: TRBJ2-3; DNA: TGTGCCAGCAGCTCTCGATCCGGGACAGCGCTGAAATTAACTAACACAGATACGCAGTATTTT; CDR3: CASSSRSGTALKLTNTDTQYF
length: 11; V: TRBV28; D: .; size: many; J: TRBJ2-7; DNA: TGTGCCAGCAGTTTTGTATACGAGCAGTACTTC; CDR3: CASSFVYEQYF
length: 12; V: TRBV24-1; D: .; size: .; J: TRBJ1-5; DNA: TGTGCCACCCATTATAGCAATCAGCCCCAGCATTTT; CDR3: CATHYSNQPQHF
length: 19; V: TRBV28; D: .; size: .; J: TRBJ2-7; DNA: TGTGCCAGCGTTAAGTTTCAAGGGAGGGGGGCCCAGGGGAGGGAGACCCGGTACTTC; CDR3: CASVKFQGRGAQGRETRYF
length: 13; V: TRBV29-1; D: .; size: few; J: TRBJ2-2; DNA: TGCAGCGTCCCTCGGGGGAGCGCCGGGGAGCTGTTTTTT; CDR3: CSVPRGSAGELFF
length: 17; V: TRBV5-1; D: TRBD1; size: .; J: TRBJ2-1; DNA: TGCGCCAGCACTCAAACCCCGGGACAGCGAGCTTACAATGAGCAGTTCTTC; CDR3: CASTQTPGQRAYNEQFF
length: 16; V: TRBV6-6; D: TRBD2; size: few; J: TRBJ2-7; DNA: TGTGCCAACAGATCCCCCGGCGGGGGGGCACTGGAGGCCCAGTACTTC; CDR3: CANRSPGGGALEAQYF
length: 16; V: TRBV4-3; D: TRBD2; size: many; J: TRBJ2-3; DNA: TGCGCCAGCAGCCAAGCTCTCGTCCTAGCGGGAGATACGCAGTATTTT; CDR3: CASSQALVLAGDTQYF
length: 14; V: TRBV7-9; D: TRBD1; size: .; J: TRBJ1-2; DNA: TGTGCCAGCAGGCTGACAGGGGCTAACTATGGCTACACCTTC; CDR3: CASRLTGANYGYTF
length: 14; V: TRBV12-3/TRBV12-4; D: .; size: .; J: TRBJ1-2; DNA: TGTGCCAGCAGTTTACAAAACGGAAACTATGGCTGCACCTTC; CDR3: CASSLQNGNYGCTF
length: 17; V: TRBV11-2; D: TRBD1; size: few; J: TRBJ2-7; DNA: TGTGCCAGCAGCTTAGATAGTCAGGGGACAGGGGGTGACGAGCAGTACTTC; CDR3: CASSLDSQGTGGDEQYF
length: 14; V: TRBV4-1; D: .; size: .; J: TRBJ2-7; DNA: TGCGCCTCTGGGGGCCGGTCCTCTTACAATGAGCAGTACTTC; CDR3: CASGGRSSYNEQYF
length: 17; V: TRBV7-2; D: .; size: .; J: TRBJ1-3; DNA: TGTGCCAGCAGCCCCATCGGGGCCCCCCCCTCTGGAAACACCATATATTTT; CDR3: CASSPIGAPPSGNTIYF
length: 16; V: TRBV7-9; D: TRBD2; size: .; J: TRBJ2-7; DNA: TGTGCCAGCAGCTTAGTAACTAGCGGGAACCAATACGAGCAGTACTTC; CDR3: CASSLVTSGNQYEQYF